The entry below describes one T cell receptor beta chain. CDR3 size: 14 residues. Between the trimmed V and J ends, which lost 6 bases and 8 bases, there was a span of 20 bases. In germline, CDR1 is SGHKS, CDR2 YYEKEE (reference sequence). The data were obtained in a study of blood T cells in healthy people across ages. Together with a sample-barcoded 5' primer, a J-beta primer mix was included in a second PCR lasting about 6 to 11 cycles. Researchers report that each sample yielded at least 2.5 million CDR3-containing paired-end reads. TCRdb processed the 5' RACE reads anew with MiXCR; each CDR3 protein has one entry. The profile covers more than 800,000 distinct CDR3 sequences, with more than 25% appearing a single time and around 15% taken by the ten largest.

This chain connects TRBV5-5 to TRBJ1-2; D gene ambiguous. The TCR sequence derives from a woman older than 75 in good health. Material for sequencing was blood. The CDR3 loop reads CASTGLGQREGYTF. The CDR3 DNA sequence: TGTGCCAGCACCGGATTAGGGCAGAGGGAAGGCTACACCTTC. The full variable domain, rest sourced from reference TRBV5-5 and TRBJ1-2, is DAGVTQSPTHLIKTRGQQVTLRCSPISGHKSVSWYQQVLGQGPQFIFQYYEKEERGRGNFPDRFSARQFPNYSSELNVNALLLGDSALYLCASTGLGQREGYTFGSGTRLTVV.